This passage covers 6 T cell receptor beta chains from one sample sequenced in a study of patients and donors after allogeneic stem cell transplantation. TCRdb reanalysed the RT-PCR reads using MiXCR and keeps one entry per CDR3 protein. The profile shows roughly 250,000 distinct CDR3 sequences, 12% to 15% of them singletons. The sample comprised blood, either unsorted or a sorted T cell fraction (not recorded which). The receptors shown here come from a human donor who was either an allogeneic HSCT recipient or a stem cell or donor lymphocyte infusion donor (not recorded which). It is not recorded whose cells these are; they may come from a transplant donor.

There are a few counts of this clonotype. The chain couples TRBV20-1 to TRBJ2-3; D gene ambiguous. The V end was cut by 5 bases, the J end by 1 base, with 7 bases between. CDR1 and CDR2 (germline): DFQATT, SNEGSKA (reference sequence). The CDR3 extends over 12 amino acids. Here the CDR3 reads CSAASGTDTQYF. CDR3 coding DNA: TGCAGTGCTGCCTCGGGCACAGATACGCAGTATTTT.

There are many counts of this clonotype. J is TRBJ1-4 and V is TRBV18; 9 positions match TRBD1. Germline trimming cut 2 bases from V and 7 bases from J; bases unmatched to any gene: 11. From germline, CDR1 is KGHSH and CDR2 LQKENI. The CDR3 is 17 amino acids. CDR3 DNA: TGTGCCAGCTCACCAACCCAGACCGGGACAGGGAGTGAAAAACTGTTTTTT. Encoded protein: CASSPTQTGTGSEKLFF.

This sequence joins TRBV11-3 and TRBJ2-2; 9 bases map to TRBD2. Trimming at V came to 7 bases and at J to 3 bases, leaving 6 bases not matched to a gene. Germline V lookup: CDR1 SGHNT, CDR2 YENEEA. The CDR3 length is 15 residues. Here the CDR3 reads CASTRTSDHTGELFF. As DNA, the CDR3 is TGTGCCAGCACTCGGACTAGCGACCACACCGGGGAGCTGTTTTTT.

This clonotype was found a few times. The chain carries TRBV20-1 and TRBJ2-7; a weak D match, TRBD2 (6 bases). Germline V CDR1 and CDR2: DFQATT, SNEGSKA (reference sequence). V was cut by 2 bases and J by 6 bases, with 20 bases left in between. There are 15 residues in the CDR3. The CDR3 nucleotides are TGCAGTGCTAGAAAACTAGGAGGGGCGGGCGGCGAGCAGTACTTC. It codes for CSARKLGGAGGEQYF.

This clonotype was counted a few times. The rearrangement uses TRBV5-5 and TRBJ1-6; D is possibly TRBD1 (6 bases). CDR1 SGHKS and CDR2 YYEKEE come from the germline V gene (reference sequence). This CDR3 has 15 residues. The ends were cut back, 5 bases at V and 6 bases at J, with 15 bases in the middle. The DNA of the CDR3 is TGTGCCAGCAGGGTGGGGGGGGCGCGTAATTCACCCCTCCACTTT. This gives the protein CASRVGGARNSPLHF.

This clonotype was counted a few times. V gene TRBV18 combines with J gene TRBJ1-3, with TRBD1 as a possible D gene (5 bases). Germline V CDR1 and CDR2: KGHSH, LQKENI. The CDR3 spans 17 residues. The V gene lost 2 bases and the J gene lost 0 bases, with 14 bases spanning the gap. In DNA, the CDR3 is TGTGCCAGCTCACCAATGCCGGGGCTTAGCTCTGGAAACACCATATATTTT. Translation gives CASSPMPGLSSGNTIYF. Based on the CDR3 plus reference TRBV18 and TRBJ1-3, the full variable domain is NAGVMQNPRHLVRRRGQEARLRCSPMKGHSHVYWYRQLPEEGLKFMVYLQKENIIDESGMPKERFSAEFPKEGPSILRIQQVVRGDSAAYFCASSPMPGLSSGNTIYFGEGSWLTVV.